A single TCR beta chain is shown here with its context. This sample is drawn from a study of blood T cell repertoires in COVID-19. On the study more broadly: PBMCs, B-cell-depleted T cells, or T cells provided the cDNA or gDNA that made up the material.

Methods used by the authors: Amplification with reference gene primers provided the estimates of nucleated cell counts. The data were produced by immunoSEQ multiplex PCR, yet TCRdb's version contains in-frame clones alone and is incomplete. The DNA was the basis for D and trimming; V, J and clone size are from that table. Of 250,000 or so clones in the sample, around 83% were seen once. Per germline, CDR1 SGHAT and CDR2 FQNNGV. Trimming left V 5 bases short and J 0 bases short, with 14 bases between. CDR3 length: 15 amino acids. V is TRBV11-2 and J is TRBJ2-7; D possibly corresponds to TRBD2 (6 bases). What was sequenced was peripheral blood. This clonotype originated in a man aged 30 to 45 who had recovered from COVID-19. CDR3 DNA: TGTGCCAGCAGCCAAGTAGCGGTCAGCTCCTACGAGCAGTACTTC. It is translated as CASSQVAVSSYEQYF.